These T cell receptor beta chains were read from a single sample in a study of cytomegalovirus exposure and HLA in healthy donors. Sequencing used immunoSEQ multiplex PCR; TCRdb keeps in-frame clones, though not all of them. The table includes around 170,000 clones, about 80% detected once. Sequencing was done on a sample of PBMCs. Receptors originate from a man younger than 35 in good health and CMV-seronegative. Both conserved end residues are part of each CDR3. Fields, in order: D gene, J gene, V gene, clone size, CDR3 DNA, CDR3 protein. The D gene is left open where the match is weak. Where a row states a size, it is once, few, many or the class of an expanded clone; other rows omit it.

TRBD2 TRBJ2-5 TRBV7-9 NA TGTGCCAGCAGCTTTACTAGCGGGAGGGAGACCCAGTACTTC CASSFTSGRETQYF
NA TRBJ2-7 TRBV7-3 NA TGTGCCAGCAGCTTAAACGGGAATCAGGTTGGTTACGAGCAGTACTTC CASSLNGNQVGYEQYF
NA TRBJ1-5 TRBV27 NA TGTGCCAGCAGTTCCCGACAGTATAGCAATCAGCCCCAGCATTTT CASSSRQYSNQPQHF
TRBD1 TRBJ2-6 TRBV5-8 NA TGTGCCAGCAGCCAACCGGGACAGACCATCAACGTCCTGACTTTC CASSQPGQTINVLTF
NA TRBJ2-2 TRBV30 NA TGTGCCTGGAAACAAGAACAGGGAGTCACCGGGGAGCTGTTTTTT CAWKQEQGVTGELFF
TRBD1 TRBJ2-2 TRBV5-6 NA TGTGCCAGCAGCTCAGACAGGGACACCGGGGAGCTGTTTTTT CASSSDRDTGELFF
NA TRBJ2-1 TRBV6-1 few TGTGCCAGCAGTGAGCAGGGGAGCTCCTACAATGAGCAGTTCTTC CASSEQGSSYNEQFF
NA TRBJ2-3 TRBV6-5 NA TGTGCCAGCATCGACTCCGACACAGATACGCAGTATTTT CASIDSDTDTQYF
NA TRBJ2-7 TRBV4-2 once TGTGCCAGCAGCCAAGATCGGGGGGCACACGGCTACGAGCAGTACTTC CASSQDRGAHGYEQYF
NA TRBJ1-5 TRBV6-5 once TGTGCCAGCAGGGACCGGGACTCTCGCAATCAGCCCCAGCATTTT CASRDRDSRNQPQHF
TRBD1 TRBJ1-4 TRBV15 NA TGTGCCACCAGCAGTTACAGGGGGAGGGATGAAAAACTGTTTTTT CATSSYRGRDEKLFF
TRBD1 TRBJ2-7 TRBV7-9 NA TGTTCCAGCAGCTTAAGGGGACAGGGGGGCGAGCAGTACTTC CSSSLRGQGGEQYF
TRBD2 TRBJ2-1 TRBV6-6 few TGTGCCAGCAGTTACCCGGAGGTTCTAGCGGGAGATGAGCAGTTCTTC CASSYPEVLAGDEQFF
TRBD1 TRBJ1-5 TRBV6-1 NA TGTGCCAGCCGGGACAGGGGGTCCAATCAGCCCCAGCATTTT CASRDRGSNQPQHF
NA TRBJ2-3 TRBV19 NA TGTGCCAGTAGTATCGTTGTGGGCACAGGTACGCAGTATTTT CASSIVVGTGTQYF
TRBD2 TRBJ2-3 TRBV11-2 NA TGTGCCAGCAGCTCAATAGCGGGAGGAGTTTTGGATACGCAGTATTTT CASSSIAGGVLDTQYF
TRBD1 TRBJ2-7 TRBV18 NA TGTGCCAGCTCCAAGGACAGGGGGGACGAGCAGTACTTC CASSKDRGDEQYF
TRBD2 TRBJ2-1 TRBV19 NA TGTGCCAGTAGTATCCGCGGGGGGGCGGTCAATGAGCAGTTCTTC CASSIRGGAVNEQFF
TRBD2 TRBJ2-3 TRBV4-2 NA TGTGCCAGCAGCCAAGGGACTAGCGGGGCTAGCACAGATACGCAGTATTTT CASSQGTSGASTDTQYF
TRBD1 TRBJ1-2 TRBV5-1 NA TGCGCCAGCAGCTGGGTGACAGGGGGCATAGACTACACCTTC CASSWVTGGIDYTF
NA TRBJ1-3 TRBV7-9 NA TGTTCCAGCAGCCCGACATGGGCGGGGGTTGGAAACACCATATATTTT CSSSPTWAGVGNTIYF
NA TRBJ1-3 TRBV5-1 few TGCGCCAGCAGCTTGGAGTTTAGTGGAAACACCATATATTTT CASSLEFSGNTIYF